The clone carrying this T cell receptor beta chain showed up many times. The sample is drawn from a study of blood T cells in healthy people across ages. Through a sample-barcoded 5' primer and a J-beta primer mix, a second PCR was run for 7 to 11 cycles. The authors tagged each cDNA molecule using a template-switch adaptor with 12 random nucleotides. From each sample, at least 2.5 million paired-end reads containing CDR3 were obtained. In TCRdb, the 5' RACE reads were re-called with MiXCR into one record per CDR3 protein. The sample carries about 680,000 distinct CDR3 sequences, 49% recorded once. V gave up 3 bases and J gave up 5 bases; unmatched junction bases: 22. Germline assignment: CDR1 MDHEN and CDR2 SYDVKM. There are 20 residues in the CDR3.

Source material: blood. This sequence originates from a woman aged 55-70 years in good health. J is TRBJ2-5 and V is TRBV28, with 9 positions matching TRBD2. The CDR3 coding sequence is TGTGCCAGCAGTTTTTCTGGCATACGCCGCGGGAGGGCCCTGGGGGAGACCCAGTACTTC. Its protein product is CASSFSGIRRGRALGETQYF.